The 4 T cell receptor beta chains given below trace back to one sample, sequenced in a study of T cells in Graves' hyperthyroidism and ophthalmopathy. Template material for amplifying TCR beta CDR3 regions consisted of RNA transcripts. Researchers ran a first-round RT-PCR on the TCR CDR3 using the HTBI primer set. TCRdb re-called the multiplex PCR reads through MiXCR, storing one row per CDR3 protein. The sample lists 300,000 to 450,000 distinct CDR3 sequences; about 14% were seen once. Sequenced material: blood. These receptor sequences come from a woman aged 25-40 years with Graves' ophthalmopathy.

This clonotype was seen ten or more times. The chain carries TRBV12-3 or TRBV12-4 and TRBJ1-2; no clear D gene. Trimming cost V 7 bases and J 4 bases, with 13 bases left between them. The length of the CDR3 is 13 residues. The CDR3 DNA reads as TGTGCCAGCATTCTAAGGACGGTCTATGGCTACACCTTC. Its protein product is CASILRTVYGYTF.

This clonotype was recorded at least ten times. The rearrangement joins TRBV9 to TRBJ1-1; 7 bases are a match to TRBD1. This CDR3 comprises 15 residues. Germline V lookup: CDR1 SGDLS, CDR2 YYNGEE. V lost 3 bases, J lost 2 bases, and 7 bases stayed unmatched. The CDR3 is CASSARTGDNTEAFF. As DNA, the CDR3 is TGTGCCAGCAGCGCAAGGACAGGAGATAACACTGAAGCTTTCTTT.

This clonotype has a handful of counts. The chain combines TRBV5-1 with TRBJ2-3, with 14 bases aligning to TRBD2. Germline V lookup: CDR1 SGHRS, CDR2 YFSETQ. The CDR3 totals 16 residues. Losses at the gene ends were 6 bases for V and 3 bases for J; bases not matched to a gene: 6. This chain's CDR3 is CASTSRTSGGTDTQYF. The DNA of the CDR3 is TGCGCCAGCACCTCGAGGACTAGCGGGGGGACAGATACGCAGTATTTT.

This clonotype was found many times. The V gene is TRBV11-2, the J gene TRBJ1-6; a possible D gene is TRBD1 (6 bases). Trimming took 0 bases from V and 7 from J, leaving 13 bases between them. Germline V gives CDR1 SGHAT, CDR2 FQNNGV. The CDR3 runs 16 residues. CDR3 loop: CASSLDSHRANSPLHF. The DNA for the CDR3 is TGTGCCAGCAGCTTAGATAGTCACAGGGCGAATTCACCCCTCCACTTT.